This T cell receptor beta chain was obtained from a study of OX40 agonist ivuxolimab in advanced cancers. Systemic immunosuppression or a history of autoimmune disease excluded patients. This CDR3 is 11 amino acids long. Germline-derived CDR1 and CDR2 are MNHEY and SMNVEV (reference sequence). Trimming left V 7 bases short and J 1 base short, with 4 bases between. Data came from immunoSEQ multiplex PCR; TCRdb stores just in-frame clones and leaves some out. The sample holds 35,000 or so clones; approximately 84% are singletons and the top ten take over 15%. The rearrangement links TRBV27 to TRBJ1-1, with D uncertain. The source material was CD4+ or CD8+ T cells sorted from blood, sampled in a trial of the OX40 agonist ivuxolimab. This TCR came from an adult with an advanced solid tumor such as melanoma, head and neck, liver or kidney cancer. CDR3 coding DNA: TGTGCCAGCATGGCGAACACTGAAGCTTTCTTT. It encodes CASMANTEAFF.